The 23 T cell receptor beta chains below all came from one sample that was sequenced in a study of regulatory T cells in long-lasting Graves disease. This sample's time point: newly diagnosed GD, antithyroid drugs for less than 3 months. Generation of the TCR library employed RNA extracted from PBMCs. Both iRepertoire HTBI primers and Arm-PCR of CDR3 regions were used to build the TCR beta libraries. MiXCR, applied by TCRdb to the multiplex PCR reads, yields one record per CDR3 protein. The data show 390,000 or so distinct CDR3 sequences, about 12% seen once. The same sample was also studied in work on T cells in Graves' hyperthyroidism and ophthalmopathy.

The sequencing here drew on peripheral blood mononuclear cells (PBMCs), taken at new diagnosis, from a patient treated with antithyroid drugs. The receptor set was obtained from a woman between 18 and 30 years old with Graves disease.

The rearrangement uses TRBV29-1 and TRBJ2-5; 10 bases are a match to TRBD2. J lost 2 bases, V lost 6 bases, and 0 bases had no gene match. The germline V gene has CDR1 SQVTM and CDR2 ANQGSEA. This CDR3 comprises 12 residues. The CDR3 nucleotides read TGCAGCGTGACTAGCGGGCAAGAGACCCAGTACTTC. This sequence encodes CSVTSGQETQYF.

This clonotype was recorded at least ten times. The chain joins TRBV27 to TRBJ1-1, with a tentative D call TRBD1 (6 bases). The V gene's germline CDR1 is MNHEY and CDR2 SMNVEV (reference sequence). V shed 2 bases and J shed 0 bases, with 10 bases lying between them. CDR3 size: 15 residues. CDR3: CASSLAAGVNTEAFF. For the CDR3, the DNA is TGTGCCAGCAGTTTAGCGGCAGGGGTGAACACTGAAGCTTTCTTT.

This clonotype was found a few times. The chain links TRBV19 to TRBJ1-1; D is unresolved. In germline, CDR1 is LNHDA, CDR2 SQIVND (reference sequence). The CDR3 is 13 amino acids. V lost 3 bases and J lost 1, with 6 bases in between. In DNA, the CDR3 is TGTGCCAGTAGTATGTGGGAGAACACTGAAGCTTTCTTT. This codes for CASSMWENTEAFF.

This clonotype was seen ten or more times. The V call is TRBV2, the J call TRBJ2-5, with D unresolved. This CDR3 region has 13 residues. CDR1 and CDR2 from the germline V gene are SNHLY and FYNNEI. Trimming removed 4 bases from V and 3 bases from J, with 9 bases in between. The CDR3 nucleotides are TGTGCCAGCAGTGTTGTCTTCAAAGAGACCCAGTACTTC. Its translation is CASSVVFKETQYF.

This clonotype was observed at least ten times. The CDR3 loop reads CASNPGRQNTEAFF. The CDR3 region has the DNA TGTGCCAGCAACCCGGGACGACAGAACACTGAAGCTTTCTTT. The chain has TRBV9 and TRBJ1-1, with a tentative D call TRBD1 (5 bases). In germline, CDR1 is SGDLS, CDR2 YYNGEE. Between the trimmed V and J ends, which lost 6 bases and 1 base, there was a span of 13 bases. This CDR3 comprises 14 residues. Based on the CDR3 plus reference TRBV9 and TRBJ1-1, the full variable domain is DSGVTQTPKHLITATGQRVTLRCSPRSGDLSVYWYQQSLDQGLQFLIQYYNGEERAKGNILERFSAQQFPDLHSELNLSSLELGDSALYFCASNPGRQNTEAFFGQGTRLTVV.

This chain uses TRBV7-2 with TRBJ1-2, with a possible D match to TRBD1 (5 bases). Trimming took 0 bases from V and 5 from J, leaving 16 bases between them. This CDR3 is 16 amino acids long. In germline, CDR1 is SGHTA, CDR2 FQGNSA. The CDR3 DNA is TGTGCCAGCAGCTTAGCGCTTGGCAGGGAAGGGTATGGCTACACCTTC. Protein sequence: CASSLALGREGYGYTF.

In this sample, this clonotype turned up once. CDR3 loop: CASSYEGTMNTEAFF. The DNA for the CDR3 is TGTGCCAGCAGTTACGAGGGAACGATGAACACTGAAGCTTTCTTT. The V gene is TRBV6-5, the J gene TRBJ1-1; D is undetermined. The CDR3 runs to 15 residues. Germline V gene lookup returns CDR1 MNHEY and CDR2 SVGAGI. The V and J ends lost 2 bases and 0 bases respectively, with 10 bases between them.

CDR3 in amino acids: CASSARQGASWATEAFF. The CDR3 DNA is TGCGCCAGCAGCGCGCGACAGGGGGCGAGTTGGGCCACTGAAGCTTTCTTT. The J gene is TRBJ1-1, the V gene TRBV4-3; 10 bases match TRBD1. Germline CDR1 and CDR2: LGHNA and YSLEER. Trimming removed 5 bases from V and 4 bases from J; junction bases left unmatched: 13. The length of the CDR3 is 17 residues.

The table lists this clonotype with many counts. This rearrangement joins TRBV7-2 to TRBJ1-2; D call uncertain. The CDR3 runs 13 residues. Germline values: CDR1 SGHTA, CDR2 FQGNSA. Between the trimmed V and J ends, which lost 5 bases and 4 bases, there was a span of 11 bases. As DNA, the CDR3 is TGTGCCAGCAGCGTCCAAAAGGGCTATGGCTACACCTTC. It codes for CASSVQKGYGYTF. The variable domain in full, completed from reference TRBV7-2 and TRBJ1-2, reads GAGVSQSPSNKVTEKGKDVELRCDPISGHTALYWYRQSLGQGLEFLIYFQGNSAPDKSGLPSDRFSAERTGGSVSTLTIQRTQQEDSAVYLCASSVQKGYGYTFGSGTRLTVV.

The CDR3 DNA sequence: TGCAGCGCCGCTATCTCGACAGGGGTCGGCGGGGAGCTGTTTTTT. Amino acid sequence: CSAAISTGVGGELFF. The rearrangement links TRBV29-1 to TRBJ2-2, with 8 bases that match TRBD1. The germline V gene encodes CDR1 SQVTM and CDR2 ANQGSEA. The CDR3 length is 15 residues. Unmatched junction bases numbered 14, after V lost 7 bases and J lost 7 bases.

This clonotype was recorded a few times. The genes are TRBV9 and TRBJ1-1, with 7 bases matching TRBD1. The CDR3 sequence is 17 residues long. In germline, CDR1 is SGDLS, CDR2 YYNGEE. The V gene end was trimmed by 0 bases and the J gene end by 3 bases; junction bases not matched to a gene: 11. The DNA of the CDR3 is TGTGCCAGCAGCGTAGCGAGTGGGAGACAGGGTCACACTGAAGCTTTCTTT. It specifies CASSVASGRQGHTEAFF.

This clonotype showed up just a few times. The rearrangement uses TRBV19 and TRBJ2-3; D is uncertain. This CDR3 has 13 residues. Germline V CDR1 and CDR2: LNHDA, SQIVND (reference sequence). V was pared by 3 bases and J by 2 bases, with 6 bases between. The CDR3 DNA is TGTGCCAGTAGTATCGCCGACACAGATACGCAGTATTTT. Protein sequence: CASSIADTDTQYF.

This chain uses TRBV7-2 with TRBJ1-6; possibly TRBD1 for D (6 bases). The CDR3 contains 18 residues. Germline V lookup: CDR1 SGHTA, CDR2 FQGNSA. V gave up 2 bases and J gave up 7 bases, with 21 bases separating them. CDR3 region: CASSLQYAGDSWNSPLHF. The CDR3, as DNA: TGTGCCAGCAGCTTACAGTATGCAGGGGATTCTTGGAATTCACCCCTCCACTTT.

This clonotype has a count of ten or more. This chain links TRBV30 with TRBJ2-7; D perhaps matches TRBD1 (5 bases). The CDR3 extends over 14 amino acids. The ends were cut back, 3 bases at V and 0 bases at J, with 12 bases in the middle. Germline CDR1 reads GTSNPN; CDR2 reads SVGIG (reference sequence). The CDR3 sequence is CAWSETGYSYEQYV. The CDR3 region has the DNA TGTGCCTGGAGCGAAACAGGATACTCCTACGAGCAGTACGTC.

This clonotype was observed at least ten times. This chain connects TRBV5-5 to TRBJ1-5, with 7 nucleotides matching TRBD1. This CDR3 comprises 17 residues. The V gene's germline CDR1 is SGHKS and CDR2 YYEKEE (reference sequence). The V and J ends lost 2 bases and 5 bases, in that order; junction bases with no gene match: 13. This chain's CDR3 is CASSFSWQGVSDQPQHF. The CDR3 DNA follows: TGTGCCAGCAGCTTCTCCTGGCAGGGGGTATCAGATCAGCCCCAGCATTTT. The entire variable domain, with the rest obtained from reference TRBV5-5 and TRBJ1-5, is as follows: DAGVTQSPTHLIKTRGQQVTLRCSPISGHKSVSWYQQVLGQGPQFIFQYYEKEERGRGNFPDRFSARQFPNYSSELNVNALLLGDSALYLCASSFSWQGVSDQPQHFGDGTRLSIL.

This clonotype was counted a few times. Because it lacks the conserved phenylalanine or tryptophan at the end, this CDR3 is likely a read error. The chain recombines TRBV4-2 with TRBJ1-2, with D uncertain. This CDR3 is 13 amino acids long. V was clipped by 0 bases and J by 6 bases, with 8 bases between them. The germline gives CDR1 LGHNA, CDR2 YNFKEQ. The CDR3, as DNA: TGTGCCAGCAGCCAAGAGAGGAGAGATGGCTACACCATC. Encoded protein: CASSQERRDGYTI.

This clonotype came up many times. The chain recombines TRBV7-2 with TRBJ2-2; D is uncertain. This CDR3 comprises 15 residues. V lost 4 bases to trimming and J lost 0 bases, with 9 bases between them. Germline V gene sequence: CDR1 SGHTA, CDR2 FQGNSA. The CDR3 DNA follows: TGTGCCAGCAGCTCGACCGATACGAACACCGGGGAGCTGTTTTTT. Translated, it gives CASSSTDTNTGELFF.

V and J are TRBV9 and TRBJ1-6; possibly TRBD1 for D (5 bases). Germline V CDR1 and CDR2: SGDLS, YYNGEE. Trimming removed 0 bases from V and 7 bases from J, with 14 bases in between. The length of the CDR3 is 16 residues. This CDR3 is CASSVASGAENSPLHF. The CDR3, as DNA: TGTGCCAGCAGCGTAGCATCCGGGGCGGAAAATTCACCCCTCCACTTT.

This clonotype has a count of ten or more. The chain carries TRBV2 and TRBJ1-2, with 9 positions matching TRBD1. The CDR3 loop spans 14 amino acids. Germline V gene sequence: CDR1 SNHLY, CDR2 FYNNEI. After removal of 5 bases from V and 6 bases from J, the junction contained 7 bases not matched to a gene. This CDR3 reads CASSLTDRGDGYTF. The DNA of the CDR3 is TGTGCCAGCAGTCTGACGGACAGGGGCGATGGCTACACCTTC.

This clonotype was seen ten or more times. V is TRBV11-2 and J is TRBJ1-1, with D possibly being TRBD1 (5 bases). The germline gives CDR1 SGHAT, CDR2 FQNNGV. Between the trimmed V and J ends, which lost 0 bases and 2 bases, there was a span of 16 bases. CDR3 length: 17 amino acids. The CDR3 DNA is TGTGCCAGCAGCTTAGATCGTTGGTGGCAGGGAAACACTGAAGCTTTCTTT. Protein sequence: CASSLDRWWQGNTEAFF.

The chain combines TRBV19 with TRBJ1-1, with D tentatively TRBD1 (6 bases). Trimming shortened V by 6 bases and J by 4 bases, and 18 bases separated the two germline ends. The CDR3 is made up of 15 amino acids. Germline loops: CDR1 LNHDA, CDR2 SQIVND (reference sequence). In nucleotides, the CDR3 is TGTGCCAGTAGGGACAGTGCCCCTGATAGCACTGAAGCTTTCTTT. This gives the protein CASRDSAPDSTEAFF.

This clonotype came up many times. The rearrangement links TRBV19 to TRBJ1-1, with D unresolved. Looked up from germline, CDR1 is LNHDA and CDR2 is SQIVND (reference sequence). CDR3 size: 13 residues. V was trimmed by 4 bases and J by 1 base, leaving 7 bases between them. The DNA of the CDR3 is TGTGCCAGTAGTAGGGCAGAGAACACTGAAGCTTTCTTT. Translated: CASSRAENTEAFF.

This clonotype was recorded many times. The chain recombines TRBV6-2 or TRBV6-3 with TRBJ1-2; tentative D call: TRBD1 (5 bases). Trimming took 4 bases from V and 4 from J, leaving 16 bases between them. Germline CDR1 and CDR2: MNHEY and SVGEGT. CDR3 length: 15 residues. The CDR3 loop reads CASSFATVRVYGYTF. The CDR3 DNA is TGTGCCAGCAGTTTCGCGACAGTCAGGGTCTATGGCTACACCTTC.